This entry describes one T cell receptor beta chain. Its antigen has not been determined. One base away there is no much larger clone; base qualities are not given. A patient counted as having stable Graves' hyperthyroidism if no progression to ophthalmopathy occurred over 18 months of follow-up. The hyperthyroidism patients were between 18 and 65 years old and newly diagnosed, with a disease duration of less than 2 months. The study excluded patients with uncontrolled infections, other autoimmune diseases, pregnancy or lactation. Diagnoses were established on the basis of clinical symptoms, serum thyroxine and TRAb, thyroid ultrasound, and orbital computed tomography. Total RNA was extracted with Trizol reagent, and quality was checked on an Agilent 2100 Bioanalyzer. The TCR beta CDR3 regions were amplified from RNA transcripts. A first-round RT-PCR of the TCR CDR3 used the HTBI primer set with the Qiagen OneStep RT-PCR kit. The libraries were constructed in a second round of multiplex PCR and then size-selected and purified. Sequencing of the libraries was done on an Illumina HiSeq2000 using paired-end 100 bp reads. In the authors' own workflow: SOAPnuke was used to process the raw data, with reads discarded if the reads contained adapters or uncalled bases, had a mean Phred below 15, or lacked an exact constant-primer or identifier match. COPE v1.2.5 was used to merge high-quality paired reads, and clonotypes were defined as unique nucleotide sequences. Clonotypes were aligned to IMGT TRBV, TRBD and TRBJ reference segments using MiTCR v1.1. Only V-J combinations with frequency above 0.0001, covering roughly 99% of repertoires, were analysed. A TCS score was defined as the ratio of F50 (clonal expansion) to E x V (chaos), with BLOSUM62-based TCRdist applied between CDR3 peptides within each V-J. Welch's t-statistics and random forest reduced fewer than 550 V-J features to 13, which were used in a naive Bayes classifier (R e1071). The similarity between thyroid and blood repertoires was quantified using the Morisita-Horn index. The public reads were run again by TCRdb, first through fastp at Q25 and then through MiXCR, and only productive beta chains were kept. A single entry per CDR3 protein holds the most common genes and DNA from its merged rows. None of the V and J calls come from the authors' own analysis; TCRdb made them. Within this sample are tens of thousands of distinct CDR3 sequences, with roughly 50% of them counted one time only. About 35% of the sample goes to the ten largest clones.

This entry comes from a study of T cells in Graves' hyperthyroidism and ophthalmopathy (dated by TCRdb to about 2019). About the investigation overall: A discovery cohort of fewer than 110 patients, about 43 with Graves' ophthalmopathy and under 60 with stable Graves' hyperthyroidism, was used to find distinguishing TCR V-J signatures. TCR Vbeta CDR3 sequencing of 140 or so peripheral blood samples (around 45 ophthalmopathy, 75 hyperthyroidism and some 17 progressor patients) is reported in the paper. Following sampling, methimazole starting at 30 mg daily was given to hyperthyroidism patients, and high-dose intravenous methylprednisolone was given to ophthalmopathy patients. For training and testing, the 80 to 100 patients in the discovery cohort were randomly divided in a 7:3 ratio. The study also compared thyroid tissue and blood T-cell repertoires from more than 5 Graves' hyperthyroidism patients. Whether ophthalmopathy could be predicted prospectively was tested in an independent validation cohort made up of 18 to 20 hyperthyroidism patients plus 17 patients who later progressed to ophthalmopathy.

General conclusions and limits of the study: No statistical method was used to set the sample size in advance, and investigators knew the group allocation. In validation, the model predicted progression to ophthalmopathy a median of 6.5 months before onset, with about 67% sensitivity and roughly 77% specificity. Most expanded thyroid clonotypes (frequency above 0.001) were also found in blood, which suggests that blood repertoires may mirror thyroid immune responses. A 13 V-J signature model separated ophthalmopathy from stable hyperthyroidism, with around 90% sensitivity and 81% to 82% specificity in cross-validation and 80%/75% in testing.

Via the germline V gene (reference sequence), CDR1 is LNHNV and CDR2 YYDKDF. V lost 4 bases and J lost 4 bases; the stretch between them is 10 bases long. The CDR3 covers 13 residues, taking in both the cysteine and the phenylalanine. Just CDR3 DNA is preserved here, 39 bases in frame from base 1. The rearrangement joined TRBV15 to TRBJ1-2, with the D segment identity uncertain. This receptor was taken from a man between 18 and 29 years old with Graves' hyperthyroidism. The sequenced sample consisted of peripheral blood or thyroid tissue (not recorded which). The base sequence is TGTGCCACCAGCACAAACAAGGGCTATGGCTACACCTTC. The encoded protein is CATSTNKGYGYTF.